This T cell receptor beta chain is from a study of control samples from healthy donors and cancer patients. Assay: immunoSEQ multiplex PCR; the TCRdb copy retains only in-frame clones and omits some. This table holds some 74,000 clones, approximately 94% found once. With V trimmed by 3 bases and J by 7 bases, 4 bases remained unmatched. CDR1 is KGHDR, CDR2 SFDVKD, per germline. The CDR3 contains 13 residues. The sequenced sample consisted of blood. The chain recombines TRBV24-1 with TRBJ1-2, with TRBD1 identical over 7 bases. This TCR was recovered from a woman younger than 45 in good health. Here the CDR3 DNA reads TGTGCCACCAGTGATCCCTACAGGGGTGGCTACACCTTC. Amino acids: CATSDPYRGGYTF.